What follows are 16 T cell receptor beta chains derived from one specimen sequenced in a study of blood T cell repertoires in COVID-19. The data were produced by immunoSEQ multiplex PCR, yet TCRdb's version contains in-frame clones alone and is incomplete. The data show 200,000 to 250,000 clones, 85% to 90% seen once. The sample taken for sequencing was peripheral blood. Source of these receptors: a woman aged 55-69 years with acute or convalescent COVID-19.

V is TRBV19 and J is TRBJ1-5, with 7 nucleotides matching TRBD1. The CDR3 consists of 15 residues. CDR1 and CDR2 from the germline V gene are LNHDA and SQIVND (reference sequence). J lost 4 bases, V lost 1 base, and 4 bases had no gene match. DNA for the CDR3: TGTGCCAGTAGTATAGCCCGACAGGGAAATCAGCCCCAGCATTTT. It yields the protein CASSIARQGNQPQHF.

The table lists this clone with a count of one. This chain links TRBV28 with TRBJ1-2; D gene uncertain. Germline assignment: CDR1 MDHEN and CDR2 SYDVKM. Trimming took off 8 bases at V and 8 bases at J, with 12 bases between the two ends. The CDR3 contains 11 residues. In DNA, the CDR3 is TGTGCCAGCGGGCGCATTGAGGGCTACACCTTC. Its protein is CASGRIEGYTF.

The chain links TRBV5-1 to TRBJ1-2; D unresolved. Germline V gene sequence: CDR1 SGHRS, CDR2 YFSETQ. There are 15 residues in the CDR3. V was clipped by 0 bases and J by 5 bases, with 14 bases between them. The CDR3 DNA follows: TGCGCCAGCAGCTTGGAGGTGGGGAGAAAGTATGGCTACACCTTC. Amino acids: CASSLEVGRKYGYTF.

V and J are TRBV24-1 and TRBJ2-3; 9 nucleotides align to TRBD1. J lost 0 bases, V lost 1 base, and 4 bases had no gene match. The CDR3 sequence is 17 residues long. Looked up from germline, CDR1 is KGHDR and CDR2 is SFDVKD. The CDR3 spells CATSDFPGTGSTDTQYF. CDR3 DNA: TGTGCCACCAGTGATTTCCCCGGGACAGGGAGCACAGATACGCAGTATTTT.

In its sample, this clone was seen a few times. The chain couples TRBV11-2 to TRBJ2-7; 10 bases line up with TRBD2. Germline V gene sequence: CDR1 SGHAT, CDR2 FQNNGV. The CDR3 loop spans 15 amino acids. J lost 7 bases, V lost 3 bases, and 9 bases had no gene match. The CDR3 sequence: CASSFASGGPREQYF. The CDR3 region has the DNA TGTGCCAGCAGCTTTGCTAGCGGGGGTCCCCGGGAGCAGTACTTC.

The chain has TRBV4-1 and TRBJ1-4; D uncertain. The CDR3 has 15 residues. Between the trimmed V and J ends, which lost 0 bases and 5 bases, there was a span of 10 bases. Germline values: CDR1 MGHRA, CDR2 YSYEKL. The CDR3 DNA is TGCGCCAGCAGCCAAGACATTGGGAGAAATGAAAAACTGTTTTTT. Translating gives CASSQDIGRNEKLFF.

The rearrangement uses TRBV12-3 or TRBV12-4 and TRBJ2-2; no definite D call. V was pared by 5 bases and J by 3 bases, with 4 bases between. The CDR3 has 12 amino acids. The CDR3 region has the DNA TGTGCCAGCAGTCTTCACACCGGGGAGCTGTTTTTT. It codes for CASSLHTGELFF.

The genes are TRBV28 and TRBJ1-5; TRBD1 is a possible D gene (6 bases). The germline V gene encodes CDR1 MDHEN and CDR2 SYDVKM. Trimming took off 6 bases at V and 5 bases at J, with 17 bases between the two ends. This CDR3 is built from 15 residues. The CDR3 nucleotides are TGTGCCAGCAGACGAGGACAGCGCTGGGATCAGCCCCAGCATTTT. Residues: CASRRGQRWDQPQHF.

This sequence joins TRBV5-1 and TRBJ1-4; possibly TRBD1 for D (6 bases). The CDR3 loop spans 15 amino acids. CDR1 is SGHRS and CDR2 is YFSETQ in the germline V gene. V dropped 5 bases and J dropped 7 bases, with 18 bases sitting between them. The CDR3 spells CASRQGGSGGEKLFF. The CDR3 bases are TGCGCCAGCAGACAGGGAGGGTCAGGAGGTGAAAAACTGTTTTTT.

The rearrangement uses TRBV6-5 and TRBJ2-1; 9 nucleotides match TRBD1. This CDR3 spans 14 amino acids. With 2 bases clipped from V and 6 bases from J, the junction kept 2 bases outside the gene matches. CDR1 and CDR2 (germline): MNHEY, SVGAGI. CDR3 amino acids: CASSYGQGRNEQFF. The DNA of the CDR3 is TGTGCCAGCAGTTACGGACAGGGGCGCAATGAGCAGTTCTTC.

This chain joins TRBV20-1 and TRBJ2-7; D ambiguous. CDR3 size: 11 residues. V was pared by 5 bases and J by 5 bases, with 10 bases between. CDR1 DFQATT and CDR2 SNEGSKA come from the germline V gene (reference sequence). The CDR3 here is CSAPGAHEQYF. CDR3 DNA sequence: TGCAGTGCTCCAGGTGCCCACGAGCAGTACTTC.

The chain joins TRBV2 to TRBJ2-7, with D tentatively TRBD1 (6 bases). Looked up from germline, CDR1 is SNHLY and CDR2 is FYNNEI. V lost 7 bases to trimming and J lost 0 bases, with 16 bases between them. The CDR3 runs to 15 residues. For the CDR3, the DNA is TGTGCCAGCATCCCCACTACAGGGAGCTCCTACGAGCAGTACTTC. Amino acid sequence: CASIPTTGSSYEQYF.

The chain couples TRBV19 to TRBJ1-2, with a tentative D call TRBD1 (5 bases). CDR3 length: 13 residues. Germline CDR1 is LNHDA and CDR2 is SQIVND (reference sequence). V dropped 7 bases and J dropped 2 bases, with 11 bases sitting between them. The CDR3: CASTYRQNYGYTF. CDR3 sequence (DNA): TGTGCCAGTACCTATAGACAGAACTATGGCTACACCTTC.

The V call is TRBV6-6, the J call TRBJ1-2; 11 positions match TRBD1. Per the germline V gene, CDR1 is MNHNY and CDR2 is SVGAGI (reference sequence). The CDR3 has 16 residues. Trimming removed 2 bases from V and 1 base from J; junction bases left unmatched: 3. The CDR3 DNA reads as TGTGCCAGCAGTTACGGGACAGGGGGATATAACTATGGCTACACCTTC. It is translated as CASSYGTGGYNYGYTF.

The genes are TRBV19 and TRBJ2-5; TRBD2 aligns across 7 bases. Germline assignment: CDR1 LNHDA and CDR2 SQIVND (reference sequence). The CDR3 loop spans 13 amino acids. Trimming at V came to 6 bases and at J to 5 bases, leaving 6 bases not matched to a gene. Here the CDR3 DNA reads TGTGCCAGTAGGTTGACTAGCATGGAGACCCAGTACTTC. Encoded protein: CASRLTSMETQYF. The full variable domain, with the rest looked up from reference TRBV19 and TRBJ2-5, is DGGITQSPKYLFRKEGQNVTLSCEQNLNHDAMYWYRQDPGQGLRLIYYSQIVNDFQKGDIAEGYSVSREKKESFPLTVTSAQKNPTAFYLCASRLTSMETQYFGPGTRLLVL.

J is TRBJ2-1 and V is TRBV28, with 8 bases that match TRBD1. The trim removed 6 bases at V and 7 bases at J, leaving 5 bases unmatched. Germline-derived CDR1 and CDR2 are MDHEN and SYDVKM. The CDR3 has 13 residues. CDR3 sequence (DNA): TGTGCCAGCAGAGGGGACAGGAGGAATGAGCAGTTCTTC. Its translation is CASRGDRRNEQFF.